This paragraph reports one T cell receptor beta chain. This specimen comes from a study of CD8 T cells in Susac syndrome. About the research overall: Within the sequenced group of Susac syndrome patients, about 6 showed active disease and eight were in remission.

With random hexamers, about 0.5 to 1 ug RNA was reverse transcribed. TCRdb processed the immunoSEQ multiplex PCR reads anew with MiXCR; each CDR3 protein has one entry. The table records fewer than 150,000 distinct CDR3 sequences, approximately 95% of them present only once. Trimming removed 0 bases from V and 6 bases from J; junction bases left unmatched: 3. This CDR3 region has 15 residues. Germline CDR1 DFQATT, CDR2 SNEGSKA (reference sequence). Sequenced sample: CD8+ T cells from PBMCs. This clonotype was obtained from a human donor with Susac syndrome. The J gene is TRBJ2-1, the V gene TRBV20-1; 12 nucleotides agree with TRBD2. This CDR3 reads CSARDGLAGPNEQFF. In DNA form, the CDR3 reads TGCAGTGCTAGAGACGGACTAGCGGGGCCCAATGAGCAGTTCTTC.